Listed below are T cell receptor beta chains from one sample, sequenced in a study of human T cells and chemical hapten exposure. TCRdb redid the calling of the RACE reads with MiXCR, one entry per CDR3 protein. There are approximately 97,000 distinct CDR3 sequences in the sample; about 8.8% occur only once, and 2.9% lies in the top ten. The specimen was whole blood. These receptors were collected from a female donor in good health. Some clones in this sample may be carry-over from other donors' samples. The CDR3 runs from the conserved cysteine through the conserved F or W. The D gene is left open where the match is weak. The size field is filled for only some rows; it gives once, few, many or a size class.

TRBJ1-1,.,TRBV14,13,many,TGTGCCAGCAGCCAGGCGGTGAACACTGAAGCTTTCTTT,CASSQAVNTEAFF
TRBJ1-1,.,TRBV6-6,15,few,TGTGCCAGCAGTACACGGACACCAGGTAACACTGAAGCTTTCTTT,CASSTRTPGNTEAFF
TRBJ1-5,.,TRBV6-5,14,few,TGTGCCAGCAGTTACGTCCAGGGTAGTCAGCCCCAGCATTTT,CASSYVQGSQPQHF
TRBJ1-1,.,TRBV30,10,many,TGTGCCTGCGTTTCTCCCCAGGCTTTCTTT,CACVSPQAFF
TRBJ2-1,TRBD2,TRBV11-3,15,few,TGTGCCAGCAGCTTGATGCTAGCGGGAGTTAGTGAGCAGTTCTTC,CASSLMLAGVSEQFF
TRBJ1-5,TRBD1,TRBV12-3/TRBV12-4,14,few,TGTGCCAGCAGTTCCGTTACAGGGGTTCAGCCCCAGCATTTT,CASSSVTGVQPQHF
TRBJ1-1,.,TRBV9,13,.,TGTGCCAGCGGGTGGGGTCGGGACACTGAAGCTTTCTTT,CASGWGRDTEAFF
TRBJ2-2,.,TRBV28,13,many,TGTGCCAGCAGCAAGGACTCCCAGCGGGAGCTGTTTTTT,CASSKDSQRELFF
TRBJ2-3,.,TRBV7-3,17,few,TGTGCCAGCAGCTTAGACCCGTCGCGCATAGCCACAGATACGCAGTATTTT,CASSLDPSRIATDTQYF
TRBJ1-1,TRBD1,TRBV2,13,.,TGTGCCACGACCGAGGGACAGGGGGCTGAAGCTTTCTTT,CATTEGQGAEAFF
TRBJ1-5,.,TRBV7-9,17,.,TGTGCCAGCAGCTTAGCCCCAGGGGATGAAAGCAATCAGCCCCAGCATTTT,CASSLAPGDESNQPQHF
TRBJ2-1,.,TRBV24-1,13,few,TGTGCCACCAGTGATTTCAGGGTCAATGAGCAGTTCTTC,CATSDFRVNEQFF
TRBJ2-5,.,TRBV7-6,13,.,TGTGCCAGCAGCCGGACAGTGAGGGAGACCCAGTACTTC,CASSRTVRETQYF
TRBJ1-2,.,TRBV27,20,many,TGTGCCAGCAGTACATATGTCGCACCCACCTCCACGACAGATTTATATGGCTACACCTTC,CASSTYVAPTSTTDLYGYTF
TRBJ1-1,TRBD1,TRBV13,15,.,TGTGCCAGCAGCGGGAGGGGACAGGGGGCCACTGAAGCTTTCTTT,CASSGRGQGATEAFF
TRBJ2-3,TRBD2,TRBV6-5,16,many,TGTGCCAGCAGTTACGCCCCGACTAGCCCGGCAGATACGCAGTATTTT,CASSYAPTSPADTQYF
TRBJ2-1,TRBD1,TRBV29-1,14,few,TGCAGCGTGAACGACAGGGCTCGGTACAATGAGCAGTTCTTC,CSVNDRARYNEQFF
TRBJ2-2,TRBD1,TRBV6-4,14,.,TGTGCCAGCACTCCCGGGCAGGGGGTCGGGGAGCTGTTTTTT,CASTPGQGVGELFF
TRBJ2-7,.,TRBV5-6,15,.,TGTGCCAGCAGCTTTACTGGGACACCAGCCTACGAGCAGTACTTC,CASSFTGTPAYEQYF
TRBJ2-3,.,TRBV4-2,16,many,TGTGCCAGCAGCCAAGATACCGCCTCCCTCGGGGATACGCAGTATTTT,CASSQDTASLGDTQYF
TRBJ2-5,TRBD2,TRBV19,17,.,TGTGCCAGTAGCTTCCTCATGGCAGCGGGAGTAAGAGAGACCCAGTACTTC,CASSFLMAAGVRETQYF
TRBJ2-3,.,TRBV5-1,14,.,TGCGCCAGCAGCTTGGGCGGAGTAACAGATACGCAGTATTTT,CASSLGGVTDTQYF
TRBJ1-1,.,TRBV2,14,few,TGTGCCAGCAGAGGACAGAGTACGAACACTGAAGCTTTCTTT,CASRGQSTNTEAFF
TRBJ2-1,TRBD2,TRBV20-1,13,few,TGCAGTCAGGGAGGGAGGTCCTACAATGAGCAGTTCTTC,CSQGGRSYNEQFF
TRBJ2-7,.,TRBV29-1,13,.,TGCAGCGTTGTTCGGGGGTATCCCTACGAGCAGTACTTC,CSVVRGYPYEQYF
TRBJ1-1,.,TRBV6-5,14,many,TGTGCCAGCAGTTACTCGATTCCGAACACTGAAGCTTTCTTT,CASSYSIPNTEAFF
TRBJ1-2,.,TRBV21-1,13,many,TGTGCCAGCAGCACGGAGACAATCTGTGGCTACACCTTC,CASSTETICGYTF
TRBJ2-1,TRBD2,TRBV28,15,few,TGTGCCAGCAGCACCCGACTAGCGGGGGGAGATGAGCAGTTCTTC,CASSTRLAGGDEQFF
TRBJ2-7,.,TRBV23-1,16,.,TGCGCCAGCACCCAAGGCGGGGACTGGAGCTCCTACGAGCAGTACTTC,CASTQGGDWSSYEQYF
TRBJ2-1,TRBD2,TRBV10-3,15,many,TGTGCCATCAGTGAGATCCAGCGGGAGGGCAATGAGCAGTTCTTC,CAISEIQREGNEQFF
TRBJ2-1,.,TRBV12-5,15,.,TGTGCTAGTGGGTATGGTTGGGGCGGGTTGGCTGAGCAGTTCTTC,CASGYGWGGLAEQFF
TRBJ2-1,.,TRBV7-9,14,many,TGTGCCAGCATCAACCCTCCATACTACAATGAGCAGTTCTTC,CASINPPYYNEQFF
TRBJ2-5,.,TRBV7-2,15,many,TGTGCCAGCAGCTTACTAGGGTTTGGTGGAGAGACCCAGTACTTC,CASSLLGFGGETQYF